This T cell receptor (beta chain) comes out of a study of radiation and T cells in renal cell carcinoma. Study summary: Nephrectomy followed 15 Gy stereotactic body radiation by 4 weeks.

Sequencing used immunoSEQ multiplex PCR; TCRdb keeps in-frame clones, though not all of them. Of 100,000 to 150,000 clones in the sample, approximately 82% were seen once. Comment on this clone: Antigen: not known.

Study-level points and caveats: From baseline, blood top tumor clonotypes peaked at 2 weeks post-radiation.

The germline V gene encodes CDR1 SEHNR and CDR2 FQNEAQ (reference sequence). V shed 0 bases, J shed 4 bases, and the junction held 8 bases outside the gene matches. There are 16 residues in the CDR3. The time point here: baseline pretreatment blood. The treatment denotes: 15 Gy SBRT to primary tumor, nephrectomy 4 weeks later. Blood was sampled at baseline, 2 weeks and 4 weeks after SBRT. The sequence was collected from a woman in her fifties or sixties with renal cell carcinoma. The sample consisted of blood, taken from a patient whose treatment included radiotherapy and nephrectomy. The chain joins TRBV7-9 to TRBJ1-1; 7 bases are shared with TRBD1. CDR3 sequence reads: CASSLATGSGGTEAFF. The CDR3 bases are TGTGCCAGCAGCTTAGCAACTGGGTCAGGGGGCACTGAAGCTTTCTTT.